This paragraph covers one TCR beta chain sequence. Its antigen is currently unknown. Sequencing used immunoSEQ multiplex PCR; TCRdb keeps in-frame clones, though not all of them. The profile covers fewer than 90,000 clones, with approximately 81% appearing a single time and over 0.95% taken by the ten largest. The entry originates in a study of OX40 agonist ivuxolimab in advanced cancers. Across the whole study: Every 2 weeks, ivuxolimab was infused into the patients intravenously at between 0.01 and 10 mg/kg. Having had anti-PD-1, anti-PD-L1 or anti-CTLA-4 therapy before was allowed, and under 50% had some.

Study-level results: Not determined was the antigen specificity of the expanded peripheral T cells. Some of the lowest clonal expansion was seen in partial responders at 0.1-3.0 mg/kg.

This TCR came from an adult with an advanced solid tumor such as melanoma, head and neck, liver or kidney cancer. The material was CD4+ or CD8+ T cells sorted from blood, obtained in a trial of the OX40 agonist ivuxolimab.

CDR3 in amino acids: CASSSGLQETQYF. The CDR3 nucleotides are TGTGCCAGCAGCTCGGGGCTTCAAGAGACCCAGTACTTC. The V and J genes are TRBV7-2 and TRBJ2-5; D may match TRBD1 or TRBD2 (5 bases each). This CDR3 is built from 13 residues. V gave up 4 bases and J gave up 2 bases, with 8 bases separating them. CDR1 and CDR2 from the germline V gene are SGHTA and FQGNSA.